Each of the 20 T cell receptor beta chains below was sequenced from the same sample in a study of blood T cell repertoires in COVID-19. Assay used: immunoSEQ multiplex PCR; TCRdb lists only in-frame clones, some missing. The sample lists more than 200,000 clones; roughly 84% were seen once. The specimen sequenced was peripheral blood. Receptors were obtained from a middle-aged woman who had recovered from COVID-19.

The chain is built from TRBV5-1 and TRBJ2-3; D gene uncertain. This CDR3 comprises 13 residues. V gave up 1 base and J gave up 1 base, with 4 bases separating them. Germline V gives CDR1 SGHRS, CDR2 YFSETQ. The CDR3 DNA reads as TGCGCCAGCAGCTTGACAGGCACAGATACGCAGTATTTT. Its translation: CASSLTGTDTQYF.

The rearrangement joins TRBV18 to TRBJ2-7; no reliable D call. Trimming pared 3 bases from V and 4 bases from J, leaving 7 bases between. The germline V gene has CDR1 KGHSH and CDR2 LQKENI. This CDR3 has 12 amino acids. In DNA, the CDR3 is TGTGCCAGCTCACCTAGAGGATACGAGCAGTACTTC. Translating it yields CASSPRGYEQYF. Looking up the rest from reference TRBV18 and TRBJ2-7 gives the full variable domain: NAGVMQNPRHLVRRRGQEARLRCSPMKGHSHVYWYRQLPEEGLKFMVYLQKENIIDESGMPKERFSAEFPKEGPSILRIQQVVRGDSAAYFCASSPRGYEQYFGPGTRLTVT.

This clone occurred once. This chain uses TRBV28 with TRBJ1-4; possible D gene TRBD1, 5 bases. The V end was cut by 6 bases, the J end by 3 bases, with 14 bases between. In germline, CDR1 is MDHEN, CDR2 SYDVKM. The CDR3 loop spans 15 amino acids. The CDR3 sequence: CASSSPGVPNEKLFF. In DNA, the CDR3 is TGTGCCAGCAGCTCCCCGGGGGTGCCTAATGAAAAACTGTTTTTT.

The V gene is TRBV28, the J gene TRBJ1-5; tentatively, D is TRBD1 (5 bases). The V end was cut by 7 bases, the J end by 1 base, with 11 bases between. This CDR3 comprises 14 residues. Germline V gives CDR1 MDHEN, CDR2 SYDVKM. The CDR3 DNA reads TGTGCCAGCATCCAGGGCACAAGCAATCAGCCCCAGCATTTT. Amino acid sequence: CASIQGTSNQPQHF.

This sequence joins TRBV30 and TRBJ1-1; TRBD1 agrees at 8 bases. The trim removed 3 bases at V and 4 bases at J, leaving 4 bases unmatched. The germline V gene encodes CDR1 GTSNPN and CDR2 SVGIG (reference sequence). The CDR3 runs to 13 residues. CDR3 loop: CAWRVTGGTEAFF. CDR3 nucleotide sequence: TGTGCCTGGAGGGTAACAGGGGGCACTGAAGCTTTCTTT.

V is TRBV7-2 and J is TRBJ2-7; tentative D call: TRBD1 (6 bases). The length of the CDR3 is 15 residues. Germline-derived CDR1 and CDR2 are SGHTA and FQGNSA. The V end lost 6 bases, the J end lost 1 base, and 16 bases lay between the germline ends. In DNA, the CDR3 is TGTGCCAGCAGGAACCCAGGGGAGTCTTCCTACGAGCAGTACTTC. Its protein product is CASRNPGESSYEQYF. The complete variable domain, with remaining parts taken from reference TRBV7-2 and TRBJ2-7, reads GAGVSQSPSNKVTEKGKDVELRCDPISGHTALYWYRQSLGQGLEFLIYFQGNSAPDKSGLPSDRFSAERTGGSVSTLTIQRTQQEDSAVYLCASRNPGESSYEQYFGPGTRLTVT.

This clone was counted once. The V call is TRBV11-3, the J call TRBJ2-1; 13 nucleotides agree with TRBD2. The CDR3 is 16 residues long. CDR1 is SGHNT, CDR2 YENEEA, per germline. Trimming removed 3 bases from V and 3 bases from J; junction bases left unmatched: 2. The CDR3 nucleotides are TGTGCCAGCAGCTTGGGGACTAGCGGGAACTACAATGAGCAGTTCTTC. It yields the protein CASSLGTSGNYNEQFF.

This sequence joins TRBV7-9 and TRBJ2-5; 10 nucleotides align to TRBD2. The CDR3 loop spans 16 amino acids. The J segment lost 5 bases and the V segment lost 3 bases, leaving 9 bases of the junction unmatched. Germline V gene lookup returns CDR1 SEHNR and CDR2 FQNEAQ (reference sequence). The CDR3 DNA reads TGTGCCAGCAGCTTTCGTAGCGGGGGGCTTAGGGAGACCCAGTACTTC. Amino acids: CASSFRSGGLRETQYF.

In its sample, this clone was seen a few times. This chain uses TRBV15 with TRBJ2-7, with a weak D call TRBD2 (6 bases). V was shortened by 0 bases and J by 6 bases, with 12 bases between the two germline ends. CDR1 and CDR2 from the germline V gene are LNHNV and YYDKDF (reference sequence). This CDR3 has 14 residues. Written as DNA, the CDR3 is TGTGCCACCAGCAGAGATTCGCTGGGGGGCGAGCAGTACTTC. Its protein is CATSRDSLGGEQYF.

The genes are TRBV27 and TRBJ1-5, with D unclear. Trimming left V 5 bases short and J 7 bases short, with 18 bases between. Per the germline V gene, CDR1 is MNHEY and CDR2 is SMNVEV (reference sequence). This CDR3 region has 15 residues. The CDR3 region is CASSPLQGGRQPQHF. The DNA for the CDR3 is TGTGCCAGCAGTCCCCTCCAAGGAGGGAGGCAGCCCCAGCATTTT.

CDR3 region: CASTQRGSLVYGYTF. The CDR3, as DNA: TGTGCCAGCACTCAACGAGGCAGCTTAGTCTATGGCTACACCTTC. The V gene is TRBV6-6, the J gene TRBJ1-2, with D unresolved. Germline CDR1 MNHNY, CDR2 SVGAGI (reference sequence). The germline V and J ends were trimmed by 7 bases and 4 bases, with 19 bases remaining between them. The CDR3 covers 15 residues.

The V gene is TRBV5-4, the J gene TRBJ2-7; possibly TRBD2 for D (6 bases). V lost 3 bases to trimming and J lost 7 bases, with 23 bases between them. Germline lookup yields CDR1 SGHNT and CDR2 YYREEE (reference sequence). The CDR3 has 16 amino acids. The CDR3 protein is CASSSLLAGSVREQYF. For the CDR3, the DNA is TGTGCCAGCAGCTCTCTACTAGCCGGCTCAGTCAGGGAGCAGTACTTC.

The chain employs TRBV30 and TRBJ1-1; D is possibly TRBD1 (5 bases). There are 14 residues in the CDR3. Germline assignment: CDR1 GTSNPN and CDR2 SVGIG (reference sequence). Trimming removed 3 bases from V and 8 bases from J, with 19 bases in between. CDR3 nucleotides: TGTGCCTGGAGCGCATCTTGGGGGGGAGGAGAAGCTTTCTTT. Protein product: CAWSASWGGGEAFF. Using reference TRBV30 and TRBJ1-1 for the parts outside the CDR3, the full variable domain is SQTIHQWPATLVQPVGSPLSLECTVEGTSNPNLYWYRQAAGRGLQLLFYSVGIGQISSEVPQNLSASRPQDRQFILSSKKLLLSDSGFYLCAWSASWGGGEAFFGQGTRLTVV.

The rearrangement uses TRBV19 and TRBJ2-2; 9 nucleotides match TRBD2. The germline V gene encodes CDR1 LNHDA and CDR2 SQIVND (reference sequence). The CDR3 covers 16 residues. V lost 5 bases and J lost 0; bases outside the gene matches: 4. The CDR3 DNA follows: TGTGCCAGTAGTGTGGGACTAGCTTCGAACACCGGGGAGCTGTTTTTT. Its translation: CASSVGLASNTGELFF.

The chain is built from TRBV2 and TRBJ1-5; perhaps TRBD1 as D (6 bases). Germline V gene sequence: CDR1 SNHLY, CDR2 FYNNEI. The CDR3 loop spans 13 amino acids. Trimming cost V 5 bases and J 8 bases, with 13 bases left between them. CDR3 nucleotides: TGTGCCAGCAGTTCAAACACAGGGAAGCCCCAGCATTTT. This encodes CASSSNTGKPQHF.

The table lists this clone with a count of one. The rearrangement links TRBV19 to TRBJ2-5, with 7 nucleotides matching TRBD1. The germline gives CDR1 LNHDA, CDR2 SQIVND (reference sequence). CDR3 size: 14 residues. Trimming at V came to 6 bases and at J to 2 bases, leaving 6 bases not matched to a gene. In DNA form, the CDR3 reads TGTGCCAGTAGCCGGGGACAGTTTCAAGAGACCCAGTACTTC. Amino acids: CASSRGQFQETQYF.

The V gene is TRBV5-1, the J gene TRBJ2-1, with 10 positions matching TRBD2. This CDR3 has 16 residues. Germline V gives CDR1 SGHRS, CDR2 YFSETQ. Trimming cost V 4 bases and J 3 bases; bases outside gene matches: 7. The CDR3 here is CASSPQLAGYYNEQFF. As DNA, the CDR3 is TGCGCCAGCAGCCCACAACTAGCGGGGTACTACAATGAGCAGTTCTTC. The whole variable domain, filled in from reference TRBV5-1 and TRBJ2-1, reads KAGVTQTPRYLIKTRGQQVTLSCSPISGHRSVSWYQQTPGQGLQFLFEYFSETQRNKGNFPGRFSGRQFSNSRSEMNVSTLELGDSALYLCASSPQLAGYYNEQFFGPGTRLTVL.

In regard to this clone: Germline and junction disagree at one end, which may indicate a read error. The CDR3, as DNA: TGTGCTAGCAGCTCAGCAGGGGTAAAGGAGAAAAACATTCAGTACTTC. It is translated as CASSSAGVKEKNIQYF. The rearrangement links TRBV7-7 to TRBJ2-4; a weak D match, TRBD1 (6 bases). Germline CDR1 is SSHAT and CDR2 is FNYEAQ (reference sequence). The CDR3 contains 16 residues. Variable domain in full (rest from reference TRBV7-7 and TRBJ2-4): GAGVSQSPRYKVTKRGQDVTLRCDPISSHATLYWYQQALGQGPEFLTYFNYEAQPDKSGLPSDRFSAERPEGSISTLTIQRTEQRDSAMYRCASSSAGVKEKNIQYFGAGTRLSVL.

This clone was seen a single time. This chain connects TRBV30 to TRBJ1-1, with D possibly TRBD1 on 5 matching bases. This CDR3 spans 12 amino acids. The germline V and J ends were trimmed by 5 bases and 4 bases, with 11 bases remaining between them. CDR1 and CDR2 from the germline V gene are GTSNPN and SVGIG (reference sequence). CDR3 sequence: CAWSAGPTEAFF. As DNA, the CDR3 is TGTGCCTGGTCGGCAGGGCCCACTGAAGCTTTCTTT.

This sequence joins TRBV4-1 and TRBJ2-3, with TRBD1 identical over 10 bases. Germline-derived CDR1 and CDR2 are MGHRA and YSYEKL. This CDR3 has 17 residues. V lost 0 bases to trimming and J lost 5 bases; unmatched junction nucleotides: 8. The CDR3 nucleotides read TGCGCCAGCAGCCAAGATGGGACAGGGGCCTTAGTAGATACGCAGTATTTT. Protein sequence: CASSQDGTGALVDTQYF.